The rows below give T cell receptor beta chains drawn from one sample of a study of blood T cell repertoires in COVID-19. The table came from immunoSEQ multiplex PCR; TCRdb's copy has only in-frame clones and leaves some out. The sample yields approximately 220,000 clones, 85% seen once. The sample comprised peripheral blood. The receptor source for this set is a man aged 50-59 years who had recovered from COVID-19. CDR3s include the opening cysteine and the closing phenylalanine or tryptophan. A D gene is named only where the DNA matches it firmly. The size entry is marked missing in some rows and otherwise reads once, few, many or a size class.

D gene,clone size,J gene,V gene,CDR3 DNA,CDR3 protein
TRBD2,few,TRBJ2-2,TRBV30,TGTGCCTGGTCAGGGGGGCTAGCGGGAGGCGGGGCCGGGGAGCTGTTTTTT,CAWSGGLAGGGAGELFF
.,.,TRBJ1-5,TRBV6-2/TRBV6-3,TGTGCCAGCAGTTACTCCTCGGGGGGCAATCAGCCCCAGCATTTT,CASSYSSGGNQPQHF
TRBD1,.,TRBJ2-7,TRBV27,TGTGCCAGCAGTTCTGGGACAGGGGATGACTACGAGCAGTACTTC,CASSSGTGDDYEQYF
.,.,TRBJ1-5,TRBV6-1,TGTGCCAGCAGTGGTCGCCAGGGAGGGGCCAATCAGCCCCAGCATTTT,CASSGRQGGANQPQHF
.,.,TRBJ2-3,TRBV2,TGTGCCAGCAGCAAACTAAATGCGCAGTATTTT,CASSKLNAQYF
TRBD1,few,TRBJ1-5,TRBV4-1,TGCGCCAGCAGCCAAGAATTCGCGACAGGGGCCCAGCCCCAGCATTTT,CASSQEFATGAQPQHF
TRBD1,.,TRBJ2-1,TRBV24-1,TGTGCCACCTCAATCGGACAGGGGGCCTACAATGAGCAGTTCTTC,CATSIGQGAYNEQFF
.,.,TRBJ1-5,TRBV5-1,TGCGCCAGCAGACCAGAACCCGGCAATCAGCCCCAGCATTTT,CASRPEPGNQPQHF
TRBD1,.,TRBJ2-1,TRBV4-1,TGCGCCAGCAGCCAAGCGGTCGGGACAGGGACCAATGAGCAGTTCTTC,CASSQAVGTGTNEQFF
.,.,TRBJ1-4,TRBV5-6,TGTGCCAGCAGCTCTCGGGTGAATGAAAAACTGTTTTTT,CASSSRVNEKLFF
TRBD1,.,TRBJ1-1,TRBV2,TGTGCCAGTAAGACAGGGACGAACACTGAAGCTTTCTTT,CASKTGTNTEAFF
.,once,TRBJ1-2,TRBV28,TGTGCCAGCATCAGGGGCGGAACTAACTATGGCTACACCTTC,CASIRGGTNYGYTF
.,.,TRBJ1-4,TRBV6-5,TGTGCCAGCAGCGCCGGAGGAACTAATGAAAAACTGTTTTTT,CASSAGGTNEKLFF
.,.,TRBJ2-1,TRBV4-1,TGCGCCAGCAGCCCCCTTATAGTCAATGAGCAGTTCTTC,CASSPLIVNEQFF
TRBD2,.,TRBJ2-1,TRBV28,TGTGCCAGCATAGGGCGGGGGACCTACAATGAGCAGTTCTTC,CASIGRGTYNEQFF
TRBD1,.,TRBJ1-2,TRBV5-6,TGTGCCAGCAGACCGTTCCGGGACAGCTTTCTTTCTAACTATGGCTACACCTTC,CASRPFRDSFLSNYGYTF
.,.,TRBJ2-1,TRBV29-1,TGCAGCGTTGTTTTGTACACAAGCTCCTACAATGAGCAGTTCTTC,CSVVLYTSSYNEQFF
.,.,TRBJ2-5,TRBV6-7,TGTGCCAGCAGTTACCTGGGACACCAGCCTTCCGAGACCCAGTACTTC,CASSYLGHQPSETQYF
.,.,TRBJ2-7,TRBV5-1,TGCGCCAGCAGCCCCGGCGGCGGGGTTACCTACGAGCAGTACTTC,CASSPGGGVTYEQYF
.,.,TRBJ1-5,TRBV7-2,TGTGCCAGCAGCTCACAGGGTAATCAGCCCCAGCATTTT,CASSSQGNQPQHF
.,.,TRBJ2-2,TRBV6-5,TGTGCCAGCAGTTACTCGAAGGGGCGCGGGGAGCTGTTTTTT,CASSYSKGRGELFF
TRBD2,.,TRBJ2-3,TRBV11-3,TGTGCCAGCAGTCAGGGACTAGCTCAAACAGATACGCAGTATTTT,CASSQGLAQTDTQYF
.,.,TRBJ2-2,TRBV7-9,TGTGCCAGGACCTCAGGGGTTCACGGGGAGCTGTTTTTT,CARTSGVHGELFF
TRBD1,.,TRBJ2-7,TRBV3-1/TRBV3-2,TGTGCCAGCAGCCATAGGGGACAGGGAGTCCACGAGCAGTACTTC,CASSHRGQGVHEQYF
TRBD1,few,TRBJ1-2,TRBV12-3/TRBV12-4,TGTGCCAGCAGCGGGGACAGGGGTGGCTACACCTTC,CASSGDRGGYTF
TRBD2,.,TRBJ2-1,TRBV5-6,TGTGCCAGCAGCTACTTAACGGGGAGGGCCTACAATGAGCAGTTCTTC,CASSYLTGRAYNEQFF
TRBD2,.,TRBJ2-1,TRBV20-1,TGCAGTGCTAGTCGGCGGGAGGGCCCCTACAATGAGCAGTTCTTC,CSASRREGPYNEQFF
TRBD2,.,TRBJ2-2,TRBV9,TGTGCCAGCGGGCTGACTAGCAGTGGGGAGCTGTTTTTT,CASGLTSSGELFF
.,.,TRBJ1-2,TRBV28,TGTGCCAGCAGAGTCGGAGGTGCCCCAGTTAACTATGGCTACACCTTC,CASRVGGAPVNYGYTF
.,.,TRBJ1-1,TRBV12-3/TRBV12-4,TGTGCCAGCAGTCCTCCAGGGTACACTGAAGCTTTCTTT,CASSPPGYTEAFF
.,.,TRBJ1-3,TRBV30,TGTGCCTGGAGCGTAGGGAGTGGAAACACCATATATTTT,CAWSVGSGNTIYF
.,few,TRBJ2-1,TRBV7-2,TGTGCCAGCAGAAGATTCGCGGCGGTAAGCTCCTACAATGAGCAGTTCTTC,CASRRFAAVSSYNEQFF